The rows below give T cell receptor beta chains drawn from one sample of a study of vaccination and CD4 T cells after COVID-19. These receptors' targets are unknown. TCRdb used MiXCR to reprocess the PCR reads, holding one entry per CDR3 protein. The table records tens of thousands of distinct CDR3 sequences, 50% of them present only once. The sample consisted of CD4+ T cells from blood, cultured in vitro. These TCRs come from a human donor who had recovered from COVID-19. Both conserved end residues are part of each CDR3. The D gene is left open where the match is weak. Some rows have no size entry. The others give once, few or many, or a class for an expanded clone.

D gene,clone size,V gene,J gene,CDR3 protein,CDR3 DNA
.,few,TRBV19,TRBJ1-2,CASSISNSFYGYTF,TGTGCCAGTAGTATCTCCAACTCTTTCTATGGCTACACCTTC
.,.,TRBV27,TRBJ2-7,CASKGTTPIGGYEQYF,TGTGCCAGCAAAGGAACCACCCCCATAGGGGGCTACGAGCAGTACTTC
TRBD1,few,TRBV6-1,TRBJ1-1,CASSPNQGARHGDTEAFF,TGTGCCAGCAGCCCCAACCAGGGGGCCCGCCATGGGGACACTGAAGCTTTCTTT
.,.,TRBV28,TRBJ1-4,CASRGTRGGGKLFF,TGTGCCAGCAGGGGGACCCGGGGTGGGGGAAAACTGTTTTTT
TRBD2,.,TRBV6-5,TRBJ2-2,CASSYSRLAGEAGELFF,TGTGCCAGCAGTTACTCCCGACTAGCGGGAGAGGCCGGGGAGCTGTTTTTT
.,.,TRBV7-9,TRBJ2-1,CASSLQVHNEQFF,TGTGCCAGCAGCTTGCAGGTCCACAATGAGCAGTTCTTC
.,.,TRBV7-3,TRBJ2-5,CASSWGWEETQYF,TGTGCCAGCAGCTGGGGGTGGGAGGAGACCCAGTACTTC
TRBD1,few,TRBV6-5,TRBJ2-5,CASSYTGGVVETQYF,TGTGCCAGCAGTTACACAGGGGGCGTCGTAGAGACCCAGTACTTC
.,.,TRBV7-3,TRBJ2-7,CASSPSGADYEQYF,TGTGCCAGCAGCCCCTCTGGGGCAGACTACGAGCAGTACTTC
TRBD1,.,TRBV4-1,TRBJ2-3,CASSQGPLSRGRRDTQYF,TGCGCCAGCAGCCAAGGGCCCCTGTCCAGGGGGCGTAGGGATACGCAGTATTTT
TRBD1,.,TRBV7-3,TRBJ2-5,CASSSGSTGGLETQYF,TGTGCCAGCAGCTCCGGCTCCACAGGGGGCCTAGAGACCCAGTACTTC
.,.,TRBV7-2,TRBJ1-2,CASSRTTVNYGYTF,TGTGCCAGCAGCCGGACAACAGTCAACTATGGCTACACCTTC
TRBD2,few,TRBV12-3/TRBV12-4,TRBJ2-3,CASSLRVAGDTDTQYF,TGTGCCAGCAGTTTAAGAGTAGCGGGAGACACAGATACGCAGTATTTT
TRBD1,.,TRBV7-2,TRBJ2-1,CASSLGPGQGRNEQFF,TGTGCCAGCAGCTTAGGTCCGGGACAGGGTCGTAATGAGCAGTTCTTC
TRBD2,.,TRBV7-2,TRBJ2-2,CASSLSIGTSGRAGELFF,TGTGCCAGCAGCTTATCCATCGGGACTAGCGGGAGGGCCGGGGAGCTGTTTTTT
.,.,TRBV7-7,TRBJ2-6,CASSPAPGAGGANVLTF,TGTGCTAGCAGCCCCGCCCCGGGGGCGGGTGGGGCCAACGTCCTGACTTTC
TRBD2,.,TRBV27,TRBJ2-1,CASSIRLAAVKDEQFF,TGTGCCAGCAGCATTCGACTAGCGGCGGTCAAGGATGAGCAGTTCTTC
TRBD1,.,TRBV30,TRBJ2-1,CAWSKDRGNEQFF,TGTGCCTGGAGTAAAGACAGGGGCAATGAGCAGTTCTTC
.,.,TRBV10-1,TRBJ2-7,CASGGARTYEQYF,TGCGCCAGCGGGGGGGCCAGAACCTACGAGCAGTACTTC
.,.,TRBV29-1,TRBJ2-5,CSAGGTGTHNKGTQYF,TGCAGCGCTGGAGGTACCGGGACACATAACAAAGGGACCCAGTACTTC
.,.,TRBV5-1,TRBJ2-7,CASSLEGHQLYEQYF,TGCGCCAGCAGCTTGGAAGGACACCAACTCTACGAGCAGTACTTC
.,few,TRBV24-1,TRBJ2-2,CATSDFGPGSTGELFF,TGTGCCACCAGTGATTTCGGGCCCGGGAGCACCGGGGAGCTGTTTTTT
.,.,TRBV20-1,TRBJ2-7,CSASLAFSHEQYF,TGCAGTGCTAGTTTAGCCTTTAGCCACGAGCAGTACTTC